This T cell receptor beta chain derives from a study of Ad26.COV2.S vaccination and SARS-CoV-2 variants. Indicated treatment: some 20 received Ad26.COV2.S at low or high dose, single or two shots; several received placebo; per-sample allocation not given. Sampling occurred on day 63 after the first vaccine or placebo injection. Clones were sequenced by immunoSEQ multiplex PCR, and TCRdb holds only the in-frame ones, with some missing. The sample consists of 440,000 or so clones, roughly 91% of them appearing once. There are many counts of this clone. The ends were cut back, 7 bases at V and 2 bases at J, with 10 bases in the middle. Germline lookup yields CDR1 SGDLS and CDR2 YYNGEE. CDR3 length: 12 amino acids.

This TCR was recovered from a person between 18 and 59 years old who received the Ad26.COV2.S COVID-19 vaccine or a placebo. This specimen was peripheral blood, taken in a trial of Ad26.COV2.S vaccine versus placebo. The V call is TRBV9, the J call TRBJ2-7; D is possibly TRBD2 (5 bases). CDR3 nucleotides: TGTGCCAGCGGGTCCGGGGCCTACGAGCAGTACTTC. It is translated as CASGSGAYEQYF.